Listed below are T cell receptor beta chains from one sample, sequenced in a study of T cell responses to AZD1222 COVID-19 vaccine. This table comes from immunoSEQ multiplex PCR, and its TCRdb copy is limited to in-frame clones, with some not included. This sample carries roughly 110,000 clones, about 85% of them seen once, and the ten largest clones take less than 6%. The sequenced sample was peripheral blood, obtained 28 days after the second AZD1222 dose. Source of these receptors: an adult who received the AZD1222 COVID-19 vaccine. Both conserved end residues are part of each CDR3. A D gene is named only where the DNA matches it firmly. A clone size is listed for some rows: how often the clone was seen (once, few, many), or a class if it is expanded.

D	V	size	J	CDR3	DNA
.	TRBV2	.	TRBJ1-3	CASSESISGNTIYF	TGTGCCAGCAGTGAATCCATCTCTGGAAACACCATATATTTT
TRBD1	TRBV6-5	.	TRBJ2-7	CASSWDRGSYEQYF	TGTGCCAGCAGTTGGGACAGGGGATCCTACGAGCAGTACTTC
TRBD1	TRBV5-1	few	TRBJ1-5	CASSWDSSNQPQHF	TGCGCCAGCAGCTGGGACAGTAGCAATCAGCCCCAGCATTTT
.	TRBV30	.	TRBJ1-6	CAWTSSYNSPLHF	TGTGCCTGGACCAGCTCCTATAATTCACCCCTCCACTTT
TRBD1	TRBV27	.	TRBJ1-6	CASSLSTGDNSPLHF	TGTGCCAGCAGTTTATCGACAGGGGATAATTCACCCCTCCACTTT
.	TRBV7-9	.	TRBJ2-1	CASSSTGGRSFRQFF	TGTGCCAGCAGCTCAACCGGGGGGCGATCCTTCCGGCAGTTCTTC
TRBD1	TRBV25-1	.	TRBJ1-2	CASSEFERTGGDYGYTF	TGTGCCAGCAGTGAATTCGAACGGACAGGGGGGGACTATGGCTACACCTTC
.	TRBV6-5	few	TRBJ2-1	CASSYSKGDEQFF	TGTGCCAGCAGTTACTCGAAGGGGGATGAGCAGTTCTTC
.	TRBV5-1	.	TRBJ2-7	CASSLVGLSSYEQYF	TGCGCCAGCAGCTTGGTAGGGCTAAGCTCCTACGAGCAGTACTTC
TRBD2	TRBV28	.	TRBJ2-7	CASSLSSRAGDYEQYF	TGTGCCAGCAGTTTAAGTTCGAGGGCGGGGGACTACGAGCAGTACTTC
.	TRBV6-1	.	TRBJ1-1	CASSWGNLEAFF	TGTGCCAGCAGTTGGGGGAACTTGGAGGCTTTCTTT
.	TRBV6-1	.	TRBJ1-1	CASSERAGYTEAFF	TGTGCCAGCAGTGAAAGGGCGGGGTACACTGAAGCTTTCTTT
.	TRBV4-1	.	TRBJ2-5	CASSQEDLKGRETQYF	TGCGCCAGCAGCCAAGAAGATTTGAAGGGGAGAGAGACCCAGTACTTC
TRBD1	TRBV28	.	TRBJ1-5	CASSPMTGIGNQPQHF	TGTGCCAGCAGCCCCATGACAGGGATTGGCAATCAGCCCCAGCATTTT